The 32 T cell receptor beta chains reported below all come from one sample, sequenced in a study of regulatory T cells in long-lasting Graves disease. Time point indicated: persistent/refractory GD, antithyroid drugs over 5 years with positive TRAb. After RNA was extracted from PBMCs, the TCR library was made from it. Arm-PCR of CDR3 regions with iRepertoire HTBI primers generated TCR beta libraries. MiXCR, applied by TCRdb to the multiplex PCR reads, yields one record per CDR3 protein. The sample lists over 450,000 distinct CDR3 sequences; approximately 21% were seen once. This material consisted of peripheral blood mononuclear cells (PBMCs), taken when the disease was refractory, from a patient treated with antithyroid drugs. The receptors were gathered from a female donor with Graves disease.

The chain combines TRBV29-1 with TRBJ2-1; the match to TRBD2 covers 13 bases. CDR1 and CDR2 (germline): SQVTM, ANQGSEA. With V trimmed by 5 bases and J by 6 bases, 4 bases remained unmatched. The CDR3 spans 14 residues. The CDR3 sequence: CSVPGLAGVNEQFF. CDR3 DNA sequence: TGCAGCGTTCCTGGACTAGCGGGAGTCAATGAGCAGTTCTTC.

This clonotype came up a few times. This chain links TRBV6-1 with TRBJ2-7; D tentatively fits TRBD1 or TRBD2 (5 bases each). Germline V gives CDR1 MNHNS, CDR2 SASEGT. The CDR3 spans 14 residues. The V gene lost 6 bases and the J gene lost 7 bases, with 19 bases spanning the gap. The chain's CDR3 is CASSSGARFFEQYF. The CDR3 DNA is TGTGCCAGCAGCTCCGGGGCCCGGTTTTTTGAGCAGTACTTC.

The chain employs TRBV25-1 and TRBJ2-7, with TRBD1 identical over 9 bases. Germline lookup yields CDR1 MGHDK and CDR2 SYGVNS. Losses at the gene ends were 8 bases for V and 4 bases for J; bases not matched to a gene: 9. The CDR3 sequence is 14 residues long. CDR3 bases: TGTGCCAGCGGGACCGGGACAGGGATGTACGAGCAGTACTTC. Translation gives CASGTGTGMYEQYF.

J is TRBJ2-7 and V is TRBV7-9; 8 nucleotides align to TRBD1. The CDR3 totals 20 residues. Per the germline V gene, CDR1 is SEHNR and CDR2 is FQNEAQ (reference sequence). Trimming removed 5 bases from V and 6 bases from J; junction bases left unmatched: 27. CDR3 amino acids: CASSPLSPLRQGRRSGEQYF. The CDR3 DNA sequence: TGTGCCAGCAGCCCCCTTTCGCCCCTACGACAGGGGAGGAGGTCCGGCGAGCAGTACTTC. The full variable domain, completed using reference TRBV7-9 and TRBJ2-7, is DTGVSQNPRHKITKRGQNVTFRCDPISEHNRLYWYRQTLGQGPEFLTYFQNEAQLEKSRLLSDRFSAERPKGSFSTLEIQRTEQGDSAMYLCASSPLSPLRQGRRSGEQYFGPGTRLTVT.

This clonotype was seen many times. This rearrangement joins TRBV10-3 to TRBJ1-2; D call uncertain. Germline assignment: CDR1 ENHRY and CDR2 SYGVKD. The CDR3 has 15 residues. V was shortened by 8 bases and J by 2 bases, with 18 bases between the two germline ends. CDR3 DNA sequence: TGTGCCATCCCAGCCGTAGACGGTCCGAACTATGGCTACACCTTC. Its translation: CAIPAVDGPNYGYTF.

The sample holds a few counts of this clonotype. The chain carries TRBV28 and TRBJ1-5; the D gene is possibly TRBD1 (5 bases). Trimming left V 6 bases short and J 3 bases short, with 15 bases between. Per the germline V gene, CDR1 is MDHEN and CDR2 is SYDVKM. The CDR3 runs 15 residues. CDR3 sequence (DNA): TGTGCCAGCAGCTCCTCCGGGGGATACAATCAGCCCCAGCATTTT. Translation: CASSSSGGYNQPQHF.

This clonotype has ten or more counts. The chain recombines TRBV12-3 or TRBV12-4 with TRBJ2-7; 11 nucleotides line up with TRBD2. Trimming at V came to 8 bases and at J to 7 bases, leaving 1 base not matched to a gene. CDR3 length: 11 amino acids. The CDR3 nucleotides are TGTGCCAGCCGACTAGCGGGAGAGCAGTACTTC. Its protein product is CASRLAGEQYF.

The CDR3 DNA reads as TGTGCCAGCAGCTCCGCTTCGGACAGGCATAGCTCCTACGAGCAGTACTTC. The encoded protein is CASSSASDRHSSYEQYF. This chain links TRBV11-2 with TRBJ2-7; 7 nucleotides align to TRBD1. The CDR3 spans 17 residues. In germline, CDR1 is SGHAT, CDR2 FQNNGV. The junction had 12 bases not matched to a gene; V was cut back by 4 bases and J by 0 bases.

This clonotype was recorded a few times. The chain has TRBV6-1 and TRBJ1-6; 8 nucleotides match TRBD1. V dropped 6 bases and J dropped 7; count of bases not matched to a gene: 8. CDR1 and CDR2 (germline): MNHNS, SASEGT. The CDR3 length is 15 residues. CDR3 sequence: CASSLGQGLNSPLHF. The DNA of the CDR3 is TGTGCCAGCAGCCTCGGACAGGGTCTAAATTCACCCCTCCACTTT.

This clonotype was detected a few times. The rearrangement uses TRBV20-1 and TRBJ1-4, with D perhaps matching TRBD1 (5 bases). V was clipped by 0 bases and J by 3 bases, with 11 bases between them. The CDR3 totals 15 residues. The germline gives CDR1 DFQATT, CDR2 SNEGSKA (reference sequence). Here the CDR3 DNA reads TGCAGTGCTAGAGACCTACAGGACTCTAATGAAAAACTGTTTTTT. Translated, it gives CSARDLQDSNEKLFF.

This CDR3 reads CASRIEGSQETQYF. CDR3 DNA sequence: TGTGCCAGCAGGATAGAAGGGAGTCAAGAGACCCAGTACTTC. The chain couples TRBV7-2 to TRBJ2-5; D is possibly TRBD2 (5 bases). Trimming removed 6 bases at V and 2 bases at J, with 13 bases between. This CDR3 region has 14 residues. Germline CDR1 SGHTA, CDR2 FQGNSA.

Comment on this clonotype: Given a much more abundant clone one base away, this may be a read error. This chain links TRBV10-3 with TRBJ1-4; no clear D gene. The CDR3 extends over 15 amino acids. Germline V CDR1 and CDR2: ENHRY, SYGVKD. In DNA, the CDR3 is TGTGCCATCAGTGAGTCTGGAGCAACTAATGAAAGACTGTTTTTT. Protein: CAISESGATNERLFF.

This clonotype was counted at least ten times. The CDR3 loop is CSARTGDRLRVLRETQYF. The CDR3 DNA reads as TGCAGCGCCCGGACAGGGGATCGTCTAAGGGTATTAAGAGAGACCCAGTACTTC. The V call is TRBV29-1, the J call TRBJ2-5, with 9 bases aligning to TRBD1. Per the germline V gene, CDR1 is SQVTM and CDR2 is ANQGSEA. Germline trimming cut 7 bases from V and 4 bases from J; bases unmatched to any gene: 22. This CDR3 has 18 residues. The variable domain in full, completed from reference TRBV29-1 and TRBJ2-5, reads SAVISQKPSRDICQRGTSLTIQCQVDSQVTMMFWYRQQPGQSLTLIATANQGSEATYESGFVIDKFPISRPNLTFSTLTVSNMSPEDSSIYLCSARTGDRLRVLRETQYFGPGTRLLVL.

The CDR3 region has the DNA TGCAGTGCTAGAGCGAGCGGGGGGTCCCTTGGTAGGGGACCTGGGGAGCAGTACTTC. This sequence encodes CSARASGGSLGRGPGEQYF. The chain carries TRBV20-1 and TRBJ2-7, with 9 bases that match TRBD2. The CDR3 is 19 amino acids. With 1 base clipped from V and 7 bases from J, the junction kept 23 bases outside the gene matches. The V gene's germline CDR1 is DFQATT and CDR2 SNEGSKA (reference sequence).

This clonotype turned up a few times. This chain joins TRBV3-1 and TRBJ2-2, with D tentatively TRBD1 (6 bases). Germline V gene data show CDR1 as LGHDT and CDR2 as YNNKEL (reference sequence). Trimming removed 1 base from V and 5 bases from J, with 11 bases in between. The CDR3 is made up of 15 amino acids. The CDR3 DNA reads TGTGCCAGCAGCCAAGTCAGGGGTGGTACCGGGGAGCTGTTTTTT. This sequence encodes CASSQVRGGTGELFF.

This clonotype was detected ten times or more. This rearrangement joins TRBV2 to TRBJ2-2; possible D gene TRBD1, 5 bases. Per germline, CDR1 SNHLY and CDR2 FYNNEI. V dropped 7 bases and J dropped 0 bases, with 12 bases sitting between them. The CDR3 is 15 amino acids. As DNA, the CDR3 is TGTGCCAGCAAGATAGGGGTCTCGAACACCGGGGAGCTGTTTTTT. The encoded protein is CASKIGVSNTGELFF.

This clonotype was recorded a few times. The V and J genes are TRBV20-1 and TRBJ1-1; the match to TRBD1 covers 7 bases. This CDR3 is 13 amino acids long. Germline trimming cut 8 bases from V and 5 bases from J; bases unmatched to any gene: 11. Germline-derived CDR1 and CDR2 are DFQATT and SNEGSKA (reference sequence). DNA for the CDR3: TGCAGTTCAAACCGACAGGGAGGTACTGAAGCTTTCTTT. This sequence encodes CSSNRQGGTEAFF.

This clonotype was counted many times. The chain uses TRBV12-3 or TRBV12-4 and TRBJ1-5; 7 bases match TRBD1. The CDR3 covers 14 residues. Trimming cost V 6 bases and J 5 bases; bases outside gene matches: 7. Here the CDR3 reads CASSAFTGDQPQHF. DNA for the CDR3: TGTGCCAGCAGCGCCTTCACAGGGGATCAGCCCCAGCATTTT.

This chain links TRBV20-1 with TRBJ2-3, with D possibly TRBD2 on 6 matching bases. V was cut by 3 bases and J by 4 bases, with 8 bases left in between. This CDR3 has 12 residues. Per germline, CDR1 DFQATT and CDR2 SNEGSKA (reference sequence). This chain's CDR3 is CSARASADTQYF. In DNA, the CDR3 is TGCAGTGCTAGGGCTAGCGCAGATACGCAGTATTTT.

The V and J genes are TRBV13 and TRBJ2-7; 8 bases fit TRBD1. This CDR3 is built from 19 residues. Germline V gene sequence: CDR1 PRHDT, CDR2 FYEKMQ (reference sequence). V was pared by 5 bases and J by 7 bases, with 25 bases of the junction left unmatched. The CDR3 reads CASSGTGDNQGSMRLEQYF. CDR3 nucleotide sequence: TGTGCCAGCAGCGGGACAGGCGATAATCAGGGGTCTATGCGGTTAGAGCAGTACTTC.

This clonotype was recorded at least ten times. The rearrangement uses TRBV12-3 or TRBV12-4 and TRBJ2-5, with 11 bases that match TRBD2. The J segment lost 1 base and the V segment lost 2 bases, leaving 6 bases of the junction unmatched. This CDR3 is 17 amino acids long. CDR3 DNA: TGTGCCAGCAGTTTACTCTCTAGCGGGGGGCTCCAAGAGACCCAGTACTTC. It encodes CASSLLSSGGLQETQYF.

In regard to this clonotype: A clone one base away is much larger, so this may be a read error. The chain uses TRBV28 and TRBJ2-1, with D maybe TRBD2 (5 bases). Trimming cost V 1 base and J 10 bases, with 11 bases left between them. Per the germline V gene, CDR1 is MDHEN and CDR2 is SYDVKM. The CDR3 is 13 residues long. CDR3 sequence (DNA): TGTGCCAGCAGTTTATCGGACTCCTACGAGCAGTTCTTC. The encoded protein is CASSLSDSYEQFF.

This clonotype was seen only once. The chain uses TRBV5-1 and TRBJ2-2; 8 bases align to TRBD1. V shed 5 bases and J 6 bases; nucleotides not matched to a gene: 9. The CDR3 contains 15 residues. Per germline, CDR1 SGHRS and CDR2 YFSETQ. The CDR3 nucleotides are TGCGCCAGCAGGCGGACAGGGACCTTCTCCGGGGAGCTGTTTTTT. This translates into CASRRTGTFSGELFF. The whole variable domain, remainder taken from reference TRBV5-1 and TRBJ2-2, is KAGVTQTPRYLIKTRGQQVTLSCSPISGHRSVSWYQQTPGQGLQFLFEYFSETQRNKGNFPGRFSGRQFSNSRSEMNVSTLELGDSALYLCASRRTGTFSGELFFGEGSRLTVL.

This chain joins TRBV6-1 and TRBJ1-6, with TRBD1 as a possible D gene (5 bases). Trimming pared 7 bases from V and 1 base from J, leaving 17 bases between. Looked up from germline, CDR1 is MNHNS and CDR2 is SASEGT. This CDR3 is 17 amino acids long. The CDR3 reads CASTGGAAMSYNSPLHF. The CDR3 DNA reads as TGTGCCAGCACCGGAGGGGCCGCCATGTCCTATAATTCACCCCTCCACTTT.

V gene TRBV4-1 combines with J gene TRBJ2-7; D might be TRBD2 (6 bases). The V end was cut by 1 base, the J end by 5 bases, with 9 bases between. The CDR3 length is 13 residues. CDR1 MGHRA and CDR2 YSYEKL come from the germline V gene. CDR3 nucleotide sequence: TGCGCCAGCAGCCAAGGGTGGGGGGACGAGCAGTACTTC. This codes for CASSQGWGDEQYF.

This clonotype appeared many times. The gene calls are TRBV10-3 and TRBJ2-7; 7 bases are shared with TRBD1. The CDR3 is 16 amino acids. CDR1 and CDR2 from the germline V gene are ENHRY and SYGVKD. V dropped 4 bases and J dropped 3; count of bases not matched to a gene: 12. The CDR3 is CAISAGEGQSYYEQYF. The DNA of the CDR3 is TGTGCCATCAGTGCCGGCGAGGGACAGTCCTACTACGAGCAGTACTTC.

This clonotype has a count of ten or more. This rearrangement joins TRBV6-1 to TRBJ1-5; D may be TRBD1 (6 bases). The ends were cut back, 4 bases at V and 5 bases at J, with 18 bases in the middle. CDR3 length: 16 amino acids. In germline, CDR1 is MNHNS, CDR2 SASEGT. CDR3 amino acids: CASSGGYRAFHQPQHF. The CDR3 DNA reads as TGTGCCAGCAGTGGGGGTTACAGGGCCTTCCATCAGCCCCAGCATTTT.

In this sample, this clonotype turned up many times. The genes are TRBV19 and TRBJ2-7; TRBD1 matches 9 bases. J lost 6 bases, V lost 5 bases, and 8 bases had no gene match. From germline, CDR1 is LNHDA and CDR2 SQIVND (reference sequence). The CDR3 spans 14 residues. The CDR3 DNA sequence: TGTGCCAGTAGTCACCATCAGGACAGGGGCGAGCAGTACTTC. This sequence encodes CASSHHQDRGEQYF.

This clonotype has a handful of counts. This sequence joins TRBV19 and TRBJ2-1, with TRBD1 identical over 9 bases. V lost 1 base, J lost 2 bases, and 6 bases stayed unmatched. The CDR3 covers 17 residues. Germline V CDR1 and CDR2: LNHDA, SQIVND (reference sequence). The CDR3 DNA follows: TGTGCCAGTAGTATAGCAACAGGGACAGGGCCCTACAATGAGCAGTTCTTC. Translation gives CASSIATGTGPYNEQFF.

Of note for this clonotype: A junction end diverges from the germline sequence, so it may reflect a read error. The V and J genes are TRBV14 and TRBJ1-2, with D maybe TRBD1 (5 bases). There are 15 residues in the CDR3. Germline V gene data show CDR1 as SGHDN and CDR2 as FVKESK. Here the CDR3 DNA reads TGTGCCAGCAGCCGGCGAACAGGTTCTAACTATGGCCACACCTTC. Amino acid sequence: CASSRRTGSNYGHTF. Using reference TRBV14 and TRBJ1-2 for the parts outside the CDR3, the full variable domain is EAGVTQFPSHSVIEKGQTVTLRCDPISGHDNLYWYRRVMGKEIKFLLHFVKESKQDESGMPNNRFLAERTGGTYSTLKVQPAELEDSGVYFCASSRRTGSNYGHTFGSGTRLTVV.

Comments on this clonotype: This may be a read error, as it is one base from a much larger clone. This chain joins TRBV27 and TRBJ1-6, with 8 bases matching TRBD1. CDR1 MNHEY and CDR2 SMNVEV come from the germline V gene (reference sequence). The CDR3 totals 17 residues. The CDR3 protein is CTSSSLLQGERNSPLHF. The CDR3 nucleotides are TGTACCAGCAGTTCCCTTTTACAGGGGGAACGGAATTCACCCCTCCACTTT.

CDR3 nucleotide sequence: TGTGCCAGCAGATTACCTATTCCACTCCTCTACAATGAGCAGTTCTTC. It translates to CASRLPIPLLYNEQFF. The chain recombines TRBV6-1 with TRBJ2-1; D not certain. Trimming pared 6 bases from V and 3 bases from J, leaving 18 bases between. The CDR3 runs 16 residues. Germline loops: CDR1 MNHNS, CDR2 SASEGT.